A selection of T cell receptor beta chains follows, all from one sample in a study of blood T cell repertoires in COVID-19. The data were produced by immunoSEQ multiplex PCR, yet TCRdb's version contains in-frame clones alone and is incomplete. The sample lists 300,000 to 350,000 clones, around 87% occurring once. The material sequenced was PBMCs or T cells enriched from blood (not recorded which). These receptors originate from a woman younger than 30 with acute COVID-19. Both conserved end residues are part of each CDR3. D genes are given only for firm matches. The size entry is marked missing in some rows and otherwise reads once, few, many or a size class.

clone_size	v_call	d_call	j_call	cdr3_nt	cdr3_aa
once	TRBV6-2/TRBV6-3	NA	TRBJ1-2	TGTGCCAGCAGCCCTCGTTGGAGTATTAACTATGGCTACACCTTC	CASSPRWSINYGYTF
NA	TRBV19	TRBD1	TRBJ1-3	TGTGCCAGTAGTATAGGGACAGGGTCGACAAACACCATATATTTT	CASSIGTGSTNTIYF
NA	TRBV2	NA	TRBJ2-7	TGTGCCAGCGGATTGGACTTTTCCTACGAGCAGTACTTC	CASGLDFSYEQYF
NA	TRBV5-5	NA	TRBJ1-1	TGTGCCAGCAGCGCGGGAGGGGGAGGTGGAGCTTTCTTT	CASSAGGGGGAFF
NA	TRBV28	NA	TRBJ1-3	TGTGCCAGCAGTTCCCCAGCAGGACACTCTGGAAACACCATATATTTT	CASSSPAGHSGNTIYF
few	TRBV28	TRBD1	TRBJ1-5	TGTGCCAGCAGCCCTGGAGGGGGCGCGGGGCAGCCCCAGCATTTT	CASSPGGGAGQPQHF
NA	TRBV9	TRBD1	TRBJ2-1	TGTGCCAGCAGCGGGGGGACAGGCAACTACAATGAGCAGTTCTTC	CASSGGTGNYNEQFF
NA	TRBV18	TRBD1	TRBJ1-1	TGTGCCAGCTCACCTGGACAGGGAAGGACATTCACTGAAGCTTTCTTT	CASSPGQGRTFTEAFF
NA	TRBV28	NA	TRBJ2-1	TGTGCCAGCAGTCATGGCAGAATCTACAGGAACAATGAGCAGTTCTTC	CASSHGRIYRNNEQFF
NA	TRBV12-3/TRBV12-4	TRBD2	TRBJ2-1	TGTGCCAGCGGGCTAGCGGCCTACAATGAGCAGTTCTTC	CASGLAAYNEQFF
NA	TRBV28	TRBD2	TRBJ2-3	TGTGCCAGCAGTTTAGAGGGGTCAGCGGGAGGGCGGGATACGCAGTATTTT	CASSLEGSAGGRDTQYF
NA	TRBV5-1	TRBD1	TRBJ2-7	TGCGCCAGCAGCTTGGACAGGGGCTACTACGAGCAGTACTTC	CASSLDRGYYEQYF
few	TRBV18	TRBD1	TRBJ2-3	TGTGCCAGCTCCCAGACAGGGCTCAGCACAGATACGCAGTATTTT	CASSQTGLSTDTQYF
NA	TRBV28	TRBD1	TRBJ1-1	TGTGCCAGCAGGCACCTTGACAGGGATGGCACTGAAGCTTTCTTT	CASRHLDRDGTEAFF
NA	TRBV3-1/TRBV3-2	TRBD1	TRBJ1-4	TGTGCCAGCAGCCAAGGCCCCGCCGGGACAGGGAATGAAAAACTGTTTTTT	CASSQGPAGTGNEKLFF
NA	TRBV28	NA	TRBJ1-1	TGTGCCAGCAGTTTCCCACAGAACACTGAAGCTTTCTTT	CASSFPQNTEAFF
NA	TRBV28	NA	TRBJ1-5	TGTGCCAGCAGTTTACCCCAAAGGGGCAGCAATCAGCCCCAGCATTTT	CASSLPQRGSNQPQHF
once	TRBV18	NA	TRBJ2-4	TGTGCCAGCTCACAGCTAGCCAAAAACATTCAGTACTTC	CASSQLAKNIQYF
NA	TRBV7-9	TRBD1	TRBJ1-2	TGTGCCAGCAGCGGGACAGCGAAGCCAAACTATGGCTACACCTTC	CASSGTAKPNYGYTF
NA	TRBV7-9	NA	TRBJ2-1	TGTGCCAGCAGCCCTGAGGGAATCTCCTACAATGAGCAGTTCTTC	CASSPEGISYNEQFF
NA	TRBV20-1	TRBD1	TRBJ1-1	TGCAGTCCCGGACAGGGTAAAGCTTTCTTT	CSPGQGKAFF
NA	TRBV10-3	TRBD2	TRBJ2-1	TGTGCCATCAGGTTGGGCGGGAGCTCCTACAATGAGCAGTTCTTC	CAIRLGGSSYNEQFF
NA	TRBV7-9	TRBD2	TRBJ2-5	TGTGCCAGCAGCCCGAAAAGACGGGAGGCAGGGGAGACCCAGTACTTC	CASSPKRREAGETQYF
NA	TRBV20-1	NA	TRBJ1-5	TGCAGTGCTAGTGGGTTACAGGGTTACAATCAGCCCCAGCATTTT	CSASGLQGYNQPQHF
NA	TRBV5-6	TRBD1	TRBJ1-5	TGTGCCAGCAGCTTGACGGGACAGGGCTACCAGCCCCAGCATTTT	CASSLTGQGYQPQHF
NA	TRBV7-2	TRBD2	TRBJ2-3	TGTGCCAGCAGCTTAGCTGTTAGCGGGAACACAGATACGCAGTATTTT	CASSLAVSGNTDTQYF
NA	TRBV11-3	NA	TRBJ1-2	TGTGCCAGCAGCTTGGGAGGGAAGGACTATGGCTACACCTTC	CASSLGGKDYGYTF
NA	TRBV14	TRBD2	TRBJ2-7	TGTGCCAGCAGCCAAGGGGCGGGAGGGACCTACGAGCAGTACTTC	CASSQGAGGTYEQYF
NA	TRBV19	TRBD1	TRBJ2-5	TGTGCCAGTAGTAGGGGGACAGGGAACGGAGAGACCCAGTACTTC	CASSRGTGNGETQYF
NA	TRBV27	TRBD2	TRBJ2-1	TGTGCCAGCAGTTTGAACGTTAGCGGGGAACACAATGAGCAGTTCTTC	CASSLNVSGEHNEQFF
NA	TRBV24-1	NA	TRBJ2-2	TGTGCCACCAGTTTAACCTCTCGACAGAGGAACACCGGGGAGCTGTTTTTT	CATSLTSRQRNTGELFF
NA	TRBV28	NA	TRBJ1-1	TGTGCCAGCAGACAGGTAGTATCTGAAGCTTTCTTT	CASRQVVSEAFF
NA	TRBV6-5	TRBD1	TRBJ1-1	TGTGCCAGCAGGAGTCCGGACAGGGGGAACACTGAAGCTTTCTTT	CASRSPDRGNTEAFF
NA	TRBV28	TRBD2	TRBJ2-5	TGTGCCAGCAACTTAGCGGGAAAAGCAGAGACCCAGTACTTC	CASNLAGKAETQYF
NA	TRBV5-5	NA	TRBJ1-2	TGTGCCAGCAGCTTGGCCGACCGAGGGTCGGGCTATGGCTACACCTTC	CASSLADRGSGYGYTF
NA	TRBV2	NA	TRBJ1-2	TGTGCCAGCAGTTTAGGGACACTCTATGGCTACACCTTC	CASSLGTLYGYTF
NA	TRBV5-1	NA	TRBJ2-2	TGCGCCAGCAGCCTGAGCGGGTCGAACACCGGGGAGCTGTTTTTT	CASSLSGSNTGELFF
NA	TRBV19	TRBD1	TRBJ1-5	TGTGCCAGTAGACGACAGGGTGAAGGTAGCAATCAGCCCCAGCATTTT	CASRRQGEGSNQPQHF
NA	TRBV11-2	NA	TRBJ2-7	TGTGCCAGCAGCCTGGGCCAAGGGGCCTACTACGAGCAGTACTTC	CASSLGQGAYYEQYF
once	TRBV10-2	TRBD2	TRBJ2-1	TGCGCCAGCAGTGCCCGGCGGATCCAACGGACTAGCGGGACCAGCTCCTACAATGAGCAGTTCTTC	CASSARRIQRTSGTSSYNEQFF
NA	TRBV9	NA	TRBJ1-1	TGTGCCAGCAGCGCGGACACCCGGAACACTGAAGCTTTCTTT	CASSADTRNTEAFF
NA	TRBV11-3	TRBD2	TRBJ2-5	TGTGCCAGCAGCTCCGGGGGGCAAGAGACCCAGTACTTC	CASSSGGQETQYF
NA	TRBV28	TRBD2	TRBJ2-1	TGTGCCAGCAGTTTTCTTACTAGCGGGGTTTTTTATGAGCAGTTCTTC	CASSFLTSGVFYEQFF
NA	TRBV9	NA	TRBJ1-2	TGTGCCAGCAGCCCAAGGGGACTCTATGGCTACACCTTC	CASSPRGLYGYTF
NA	TRBV5-8	NA	TRBJ2-7	TGTGCCAGCAGCGCTGGGACTCGCACAAGCTCCTACGAGCAGTACTTC	CASSAGTRTSSYEQYF
NA	TRBV28	NA	TRBJ1-1	TGTGCCAGCATAACACAGACGAACACTGAAGCTTTCTTT	CASITQTNTEAFF
NA	TRBV2	NA	TRBJ1-5	TGTGCCAGCAGTTTATACGCTAGAGGCAATCAGCCCCAGCATTTT	CASSLYARGNQPQHF
NA	TRBV12-5	NA	TRBJ1-6	TGTGCTAGTGGTTTGAACAGGGAAGCACCCCTCCACTTT	CASGLNREAPLHF
NA	TRBV2	TRBD1	TRBJ1-2	TGTGCCAGCAGTGACCCGGGACAGGGCAAGAGGTACTATGGCTACACCTTC	CASSDPGQGKRYYGYTF
once	TRBV5-1	TRBD1	TRBJ2-7	TGCGCCAGCAGCTTGTTAGGGACAGGGGGCAGCTTC	CASSLLGTGGSF
NA	TRBV4-1	TRBD2	TRBJ2-7	TGCGCCAGCAGCCAAGCGGGGACTAGCGGGAGTAGTCCCTACGAGCAGTACTTC	CASSQAGTSGSSPYEQYF
NA	TRBV15	TRBD2	TRBJ2-1	TGTGCCACCAGCCTCGCGGGAGGGAACTACAATGAGCAGTTCTTC	CATSLAGGNYNEQFF
NA	TRBV9	TRBD1	TRBJ1-2	TGTGCCAGCAGCGTATCGGGACAGGGCGAGGGTGGCTACACCTTC	CASSVSGQGEGGYTF
once	TRBV6-1	TRBD1	TRBJ2-7	TGTGCCAGCAGTGACAGGGGGAGCTCCTACGAGCAGTACTTC	CASSDRGSSYEQYF
NA	TRBV5-6	TRBD1	TRBJ1-4	TGTGCCAGCAACGCCGGGACAGGGCTGGAAAAACTGTTTTTT	CASNAGTGLEKLFF
few	TRBV28	TRBD1	TRBJ1-6	TGTGCCAGCAGCCACAAGATTTACAGGGGATCCTATAATTCACCCCTCCACTTT	CASSHKIYRGSYNSPLHF
NA	TRBV6-6	TRBD1	TRBJ1-5	TGTGCCAGCAGTCCCATCCTGGGCAGGGGGACTGGCAATCAGCCCCAGCATTTT	CASSPILGRGTGNQPQHF